The 11 T cell receptor beta chains given below trace back to one sample, sequenced in a study of OX40 agonist ivuxolimab in advanced cancers. Assay used: immunoSEQ multiplex PCR; TCRdb lists only in-frame clones, some missing. This table has about 72,000 clones, 88% appearing once. This specimen was CD4+ or CD8+ T cells sorted from blood, taken in a trial of the OX40 agonist ivuxolimab. These receptors were collected from an adult with an advanced solid tumor such as melanoma, head and neck, liver or kidney cancer.

This chain uses TRBV5-4 with TRBJ1-2; D uncertain. V gave up 4 bases and J gave up 8 bases, with 24 bases separating them. The CDR3 loop spans 16 amino acids. From germline, CDR1 is SGHNT and CDR2 YYREEE (reference sequence). In DNA, the CDR3 is TGTGCCAGCAGCCAAAAAACGGACGGACCACTGGGGGGCTACACCTTC. This codes for CASSQKTDGPLGGYTF.

The chain is built from TRBV6-6 and TRBJ2-2; D possibly corresponds to TRBD1 (5 bases). CDR3 length equals 13 residues. Germline CDR1 MNHNY, CDR2 SVGAGI (reference sequence). Trimming took off 8 bases at V and 1 base at J, with 8 bases between the two ends. CDR3 sequence reads: CASGQGNTGELFF. The CDR3 nucleotides are TGTGCCAGCGGGCAGGGGAACACCGGGGAGCTGTTTTTT.

The V gene is TRBV5-4, the J gene TRBJ1-1; D call uncertain. Trimming removed 1 base from V and 8 bases from J, with 21 bases in between. CDR1 is SGHNT, CDR2 YYREEE, per germline (reference sequence). This CDR3 comprises 16 residues. CDR3 amino acids: CASSLPASQAGQEAFF. The DNA of the CDR3 is TGTGCCAGCAGCTTGCCGGCTAGCCAGGCGGGTCAAGAAGCTTTCTTT. The whole variable domain, filled in from reference TRBV5-4 and TRBJ1-1, reads ETGVTQSPTHLIKTRGQQVTLRCSSQSGHNTVSWYQQALGQGPQFIFQYYREEENGRGNFPPRFSGLQFPNYSSELNVNALELDDSALYLCASSLPASQAGQEAFFGQGTRLTVV.

V usage is TRBV7-2 and J usage is TRBJ2-1, with TRBD1 matching 7 bases. CDR1 SGHTA and CDR2 FQGNSA come from the germline V gene. There are 15 residues in the CDR3. V shed 4 bases and J 2 bases; nucleotides not matched to a gene: 5. The CDR3, as DNA: TGTGCCAGCAGCTCACCCGGGACAGCCTACAATGAGCAGTTCTTC. Translating gives CASSSPGTAYNEQFF.

This sequence joins TRBV7-2 and TRBJ1-3; D is uncertain. CDR1 and CDR2 from the germline V gene are SGHTA and FQGNSA. This CDR3 has 12 amino acids. Trimming took off 3 bases at V and 4 bases at J, with 4 bases between the two ends. The CDR3 DNA reads as TGTGCCAGCAGCTTCGCGGGAAACACCATATATTTT. Its translation is CASSFAGNTIYF.

V is TRBV19 and J is TRBJ1-4; 8 bases are shared with TRBD1. Trimming took 2 bases from V and 6 from J; bases not matched to a gene: 5. There are 15 residues in the CDR3. Germline V gene sequence: CDR1 LNHDA, CDR2 SQIVND (reference sequence). The CDR3 loop reads CASSIITGGYEKLFF. CDR3 coding DNA: TGTGCCAGTAGTATAATCACAGGGGGATATGAAAAACTGTTTTTT. The whole variable domain, remainder taken from reference TRBV19 and TRBJ1-4, is DGGITQSPKYLFRKEGQNVTLSCEQNLNHDAMYWYRQDPGQGLRLIYYSQIVNDFQKGDIAEGYSVSREKKESFPLTVTSAQKNPTAFYLCASSIITGGYEKLFFGSGTQLSVL.

The chain uses TRBV15 and TRBJ2-1; D might be TRBD1 (5 bases). The length of the CDR3 is 17 residues. V lost 4 bases to trimming and J lost 6 bases, with 22 bases between them. Germline CDR1 and CDR2: LNHNV and YYDKDF (reference sequence). Written as DNA, the CDR3 is TGTGCCACCAGCACCGGGTCATATGGGGCTTTAGGCAATGAGCAGTTCTTC. This gives the protein CATSTGSYGALGNEQFF.

The chain has TRBV20-1 and TRBJ2-7; no firm D call. Germline loops: CDR1 DFQATT, CDR2 SNEGSKA (reference sequence). The CDR3 has 11 residues. The V end lost 0 bases, the J end lost 3 bases, and 3 bases lay between the germline ends. CDR3 nucleotides: TGCAGTGCTAGAGATAGCTACGAGCAGTACTTC. The encoded protein is CSARDSYEQYF.

The V gene is TRBV6-6, the J gene TRBJ2-7; TRBD1 matches at 9 bases. The CDR3 is made up of 14 amino acids. Germline CDR1 MNHNY, CDR2 SVGAGI (reference sequence). Losses at the gene ends were 0 bases for V and 5 bases for J; bases not matched to a gene: 2. CDR3 nucleotides: TGTGCCAGCAGTTACTCTGGACAGGGGAACGAGCAGTACTTC. As protein: CASSYSGQGNEQYF.

The CDR3 DNA sequence: TGTGCCAGCAGTTACCTGGAGGCCCAGTACTTC. It yields the protein CASSYLEAQYF. J is TRBJ2-5 and V is TRBV6-5, with D maybe TRBD2 (5 bases). V lost 2 bases and J 9 bases, leaving 7 bases between the germline ends. The CDR3 sequence is 11 residues long. Per germline, CDR1 MNHEY and CDR2 SVGAGI.

The chain recombines TRBV7-9 with TRBJ1-6; maybe TRBD1 (5 bases). The CDR3 runs 14 residues. CDR1 is SEHNR and CDR2 is FQNEAQ in the germline V gene (reference sequence). V was cut by 3 bases and J by 7 bases, with 10 bases left in between. The CDR3: CASSFSGLNSPLHF. CDR3 DNA: TGTGCCAGCAGCTTCTCAGGGTTAAATTCACCCCTCCACTTT.